This TCR beta chain appears in the sequencing data of a study of human CD8 memory T cell subsets. Study findings and constraints: Only one chain type (the T cell receptor beta chain) was sequenced in this study. The stem-like memory T cell repertoire shared very little with the precursor exhausted T cell repertoire.

Comments on this clonotype: Its antigen remains unknown.

It was UMI-labeled 5' RACE by which the TCR beta libraries were made. Each CDR3 protein gets one entry in TCRdb, which reprocessed the 5' RACE reads and gives no DNA. The sample table sets out roughly 17,000 distinct CDR3 sequences. Germline V lookup: CDR1 SGDLS, CDR2 YYNGEE. The CDR3 runs to 13 residues. The J gene is TRBJ2-7, the V gene TRBV9. The TCR sequence derives from a human donor in good health. Sequences were obtained from CD8+ stem-like memory T cells (TSCM and TCM) sorted from PBMCs. The subset was: stem-like memory CD8 T cells (TSTEM), CCR7+ PD-1- TIGIT-. The chain's CDR3 is CASSVAYGYEQYF.